Listed here are 14 T cell receptor beta chains from one sample, sequenced in a study of T cell responses to AZD1222 COVID-19 vaccine. Data came from immunoSEQ multiplex PCR; TCRdb stores just in-frame clones and leaves some out. This sample has some 120,000 clones; 92% occur once, and the top ten carry 1.6%. Material: peripheral blood, obtained 28 days after the second AZD1222 dose. The receptors come from an adult who received the AZD1222 COVID-19 vaccine.

The V and J genes are TRBV7-6 and TRBJ2-3; the match to TRBD2 covers 14 bases. J gave up 4 bases and V 5 bases, and 5 bases lay outside the gene matches. The V gene's germline CDR1 is SGHVS and CDR2 FNYEAQ. The CDR3 loop spans 16 amino acids. This CDR3 is CASSPRLAGGPDTQYF. The CDR3 DNA reads TGTGCCAGCAGCCCCCGACTAGCGGGAGGGCCAGATACGCAGTATTTT.

This chain uses TRBV19 with TRBJ2-3; the match to TRBD2 covers 8 bases. The J segment lost 4 bases and the V segment lost 4 bases, leaving 1 base of the junction unmatched. Per germline, CDR1 LNHDA and CDR2 SQIVND (reference sequence). This CDR3 has 13 residues. In DNA form, the CDR3 reads TGTGCCAGTAGTACGGGACTAGCAGATACGCAGTATTTT. It yields the protein CASSTGLADTQYF.

The J gene is TRBJ2-3, the V gene TRBV6-4; D is perhaps TRBD1 or TRBD2 (5 bases each). The CDR3 length is 15 residues. V lost 4 bases and J lost 3, with 14 bases in between. Germline assignment: CDR1 MRHNA and CDR2 SNTAGT. The CDR3 nucleotides are TGTGCCAGCAGTGCGGGACGTGATGGGACAGATACGCAGTATTTT. Amino acids: CASSAGRDGTDTQYF.

CDR3 coding DNA: TGTGCCAGCTCAACTACAGGGGGCCAAGAGACCCAGTACTTC. Its translation: CASSTTGGQETQYF. The chain joins TRBV18 to TRBJ2-5; 8 bases match TRBD1. There are 14 residues in the CDR3. Germline CDR1 reads KGHSH; CDR2 reads LQKENI. With 5 bases clipped from V and 1 base from J, the junction kept 3 bases outside the gene matches.

V usage is TRBV6-5 and J usage is TRBJ2-7; no clear D. Trimming stripped 2 bases from V and 6 bases from J, with 2 bases between. This CDR3 region has 10 residues. Germline-derived CDR1 and CDR2 are MNHEY and SVGAGI. Written as DNA, the CDR3 is TGTGCCAGCAGTTACGGCGAGCAGTACTTC. It encodes CASSYGEQYF.

The rearrangement joins TRBV28 to TRBJ2-1, with TRBD2 identical over 7 bases. The CDR3 runs to 16 residues. Germline V gene sequence: CDR1 MDHEN, CDR2 SYDVKM. After removal of 5 bases from V and 3 bases from J, the junction contained 10 bases not matched to a gene. In DNA, the CDR3 is TGTGCCAGCAGTAACCTCCTCCGGGACTACTACAATGAGCAGTTCTTC. Protein sequence: CASSNLLRDYYNEQFF.

This clone appeared a single time. The chain has TRBV4-1 and TRBJ1-5; D possibly corresponds to TRBD1 (6 bases). Germline V lookup: CDR1 MGHRA, CDR2 YSYEKL. V was cut by 3 bases and J by 0 bases, with 12 bases left in between. The CDR3 is 16 residues long. CDR3 DNA: TGCGCCAGCAGCCACGGGACAATTTATAGCAATCAGCCCCAGCATTTT. This encodes CASSHGTIYSNQPQHF.

The chain combines TRBV11-1 with TRBJ1-1, with no clear D. V lost 5 bases and J lost 1, with 8 bases in between. CDR1 and CDR2 (germline): SGHAT, FQDESV (reference sequence). This CDR3 region has 13 residues. Here the CDR3 DNA reads TGTGCCAGCAGCCTTAAGAGGAACACTGAAGCTTTCTTT. Its protein product is CASSLKRNTEAFF.

The V call is TRBV28, the J call TRBJ1-6; 9 nucleotides line up with TRBD1. V lost 8 bases, J lost 12 bases, and 11 bases stayed unmatched. This CDR3 spans 14 amino acids. Germline V gives CDR1 MDHEN, CDR2 SYDVKM. For the CDR3, the DNA is TGTGCCAGCCTGCCCCCGGGACAGGGAAGACCCCTCCACTTT. It translates to CASLPPGQGRPLHF.

The chain is built from TRBV3-1 (or the pseudogene TRBV3-2) and TRBJ2-3; D is possibly TRBD2 (6 bases). The germline CDR1 and CDR2 sequences are LGHDT and YNNKEL (reference sequence). The V gene lost 5 bases and the J gene lost 2 bases, with 14 bases spanning the gap. The CDR3 covers 15 residues. The CDR3 bases are TGTGCCAGCAGCGACGCGGGACTTCTCACAGATACGCAGTATTTT. The encoded protein is CASSDAGLLTDTQYF.

The V call is TRBV5-1, the J call TRBJ1-2; D ambiguous. V dropped 0 bases and J dropped 3 bases, with 9 bases sitting between them. Germline loops: CDR1 SGHRS, CDR2 YFSETQ. CDR3 length: 14 amino acids. The chain's CDR3 is CASSLVDRDYGYTF. DNA for the CDR3: TGCGCCAGCAGCTTGGTGGATCGGGACTATGGCTACACCTTC.

The chain couples TRBV5-1 to TRBJ2-2; TRBD2 aligns across 7 bases. Germline V gene data show CDR1 as SGHRS and CDR2 as YFSETQ. The junction had 3 bases not matched to a gene; V was cut back by 2 bases and J by 2 bases. There are 15 residues in the CDR3. The CDR3 protein is CASSFSGFNTGELFF. In nucleotides, the CDR3 is TGCGCCAGCAGCTTTAGCGGGTTCAACACCGGGGAGCTGTTTTTT.

The rearrangement joins TRBV27 to TRBJ1-5; tentative D call: TRBD1 (6 bases). V dropped 1 base and J dropped 0 bases, with 10 bases sitting between them. In germline, CDR1 is MNHEY, CDR2 SMNVEV (reference sequence). This CDR3 spans 16 amino acids. The DNA for the CDR3 is TGTGCCAGCAGTTTATTGGCAGGGGTTAGCAATCAGCCCCAGCATTTT. It codes for CASSLLAGVSNQPQHF.

The V and J genes are TRBV28 and TRBJ2-5; D might be TRBD1 or TRBD2, each matching 5 bases. Germline CDR1 is MDHEN and CDR2 is SYDVKM. The CDR3 has 15 amino acids. Trimming left V 5 bases short and J 2 bases short, with 15 bases between. The CDR3 bases are TGTGCCAGCAGTCCCCCTGGGGGTAGACAAGAGACCCAGTACTTC. Its protein is CASSPPGGRQETQYF. The full variable domain, rest sourced from reference TRBV28 and TRBJ2-5, is DVKVTQSSRYLVKRTGEKVFLECVQDMDHENMFWYRQDPGLGLRLIYFSYDVKMKEKGDIPEGYSVSREKKERFSLILESASTNQTSMYLCASSPPGGRQETQYFGPGTRLLVL.